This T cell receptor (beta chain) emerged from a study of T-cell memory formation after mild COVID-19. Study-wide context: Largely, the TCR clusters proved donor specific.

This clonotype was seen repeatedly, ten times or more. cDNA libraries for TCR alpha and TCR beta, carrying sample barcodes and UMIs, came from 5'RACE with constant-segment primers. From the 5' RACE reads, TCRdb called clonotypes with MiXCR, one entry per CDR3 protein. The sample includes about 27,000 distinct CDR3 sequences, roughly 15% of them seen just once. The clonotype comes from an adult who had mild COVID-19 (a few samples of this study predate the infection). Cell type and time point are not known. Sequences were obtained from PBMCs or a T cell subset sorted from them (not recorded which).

Here the CDR3 reads CSVINSGKGSGNTEAFF. The CDR3 coding sequence is TGCAGTGTTATAAATAGTGGAAAGGGGTCAGGGAACACTGAAGCTTTCTTT. The rearrangement uses TRBV20-1 and TRBJ1-1; possible D gene TRBD1, 5 bases. The CDR3 length is 17 residues. Germline loops: CDR1 DFQATT, CDR2 SNEGSKA (reference sequence). Trimming took off 7 bases at V and 1 base at J, with 25 bases between the two ends.